These T cell receptor beta chains were read from a single sample in a study of OX40 agonist ivuxolimab in advanced cancers. Using immunoSEQ multiplex PCR, the repertoire was profiled, and TCRdb retains in-frame clones only, with some absent. The sample has 70,000 to 95,000 clones, 90% seen once. The specimen comprised CD4+ or CD8+ T cells sorted from blood, sampled in a trial of the OX40 agonist ivuxolimab. These receptors all come from an adult with an advanced solid tumor such as melanoma, head and neck, liver or kidney cancer. The CDR3 runs from the conserved cysteine through the conserved F or W. Fields, in order: J gene, V gene, clone size, CDR3 length, D gene, CDR3 DNA, CDR3 protein. The D gene is left open where the match is weak. A clone size is listed for some rows: how often the clone was seen (once, few, many), or a class if it is expanded.

>TRBJ2-2|TRBV5-6|NA|16|TRBD1
TGTGCCAGCAGCTTGGCGGGACAGGGTAGGACCGGGGAGCTGTTTTTT
CASSLAGQGRTGELFF
>TRBJ1-2|TRBV7-8|NA|15|NA
TGTGCCAGCAGCTTAGTTGCCGACCCTAACTATGGCTACACCTTC
CASSLVADPNYGYTF
>TRBJ1-2|TRBV11-2|few|14|TRBD1
TGTGCCAGCAGCGTGACAGGGGGCAACTATGGCTACACCTTC
CASSVTGGNYGYTF
>TRBJ1-4|TRBV19|NA|14|TRBD1
TGTGCCAGTACCCTGGGACAGGGAGTAGTAAAACTGTTTTTT
CASTLGQGVVKLFF
>TRBJ1-5|TRBV23-1|NA|18|TRBD1
TGCGCCAGCAGTCGAATTCCGGACAGGGTGATTAGCAATCAGCCCCAGCATTTT
CASSRIPDRVISNQPQHF
>TRBJ1-2|TRBV7-8|NA|16|NA
TGTGCCAGCAGCTTGACAGACTTCGCCCCAGACTATGGCTACACCTTC
CASSLTDFAPDYGYTF
>TRBJ2-7|TRBV14|NA|14|NA
TGTGCCAGCAGCCAAAACAGGTTAACCTACGAGCAGTACTTC
CASSQNRLTYEQYF
>TRBJ1-2|TRBV6-5|once|15|NA
TGTGCCAGCAGTTACTCCTCAGGGGTTGCGCAAGGCTACACCTTC
CASSYSSGVAQGYTF
>TRBJ1-1|TRBV18|NA|13|NA
TGTGCCAGCTCACCAAAACAGGGAATCCAAGCTTTCTTT
CASSPKQGIQAFF
>TRBJ1-4|TRBV4-1|NA|15|TRBD1
TGCGCCAGCAGCCCTATGCAAGGGGGCGACGGAAAACTGTTTTTT
CASSPMQGGDGKLFF
>TRBJ1-1|TRBV6-6|NA|14|TRBD1
TGTGCCAGCATTGGGGCAGGGGGAGTCACTGAAGCTTTCTTT
CASIGAGGVTEAFF
>TRBJ1-5|TRBV6-5|NA|12|NA
TGTGCCAGCAGCCCCCCCGGACAGCCCCAGCATTTT
CASSPPGQPQHF
>TRBJ2-3|TRBV4-1|NA|16|TRBD1
TGCGCCAGCAAAACCCCAGGGGGTCCCCACACAGATACGCAGTATTTT
CASKTPGGPHTDTQYF
>TRBJ2-2|TRBV5-1|NA|14|TRBD2
TGCGCCAGCAGAGTGGGACTATCCACCGGGGAGCTGTTTTTT
CASRVGLSTGELFF
>TRBJ1-6|TRBV28|NA|16|NA
TGTGCCAGCAGTTTAAGGCCCGGGGGAGGGAATTCACCCCTCCACTTT
CASSLRPGGGNSPLHF
>TRBJ1-4|TRBV19|NA|15|NA
TGTGCCAGTAGCTTGCAGATTGCAACTAATGAAAAACTGTTTTTT
CASSLQIATNEKLFF
>TRBJ1-2|TRBV19|NA|15|TRBD1
TGTGCCAGTAGAGATGCGGGACAGTTTAGCAGTGGCTACACCTTC
CASRDAGQFSSGYTF
>TRBJ2-2|TRBV9|NA|15|TRBD1
TGTGCCAGCAGCGAAGGACAGGGGAATGGAGGGGAGCTGTTTTTT
CASSEGQGNGGELFF
>TRBJ1-1|TRBV5-1|NA|14|NA
TGCGCCAGCAGCTTGGGAGGGGGAGTCACTGAAGCTTTCTTT
CASSLGGGVTEAFF
>TRBJ2-3|TRBV7-2|NA|15|TRBD2
TGTGCCAGCAGACGGTCCCCCGCTAGCGGGGATACGCAGTATTTT
CASRRSPASGDTQYF
>TRBJ1-1|TRBV5-1|NA|16|NA
TGCGCCAGCAGTCGTGGACGGGGGGCTGGTAGTTCTGAAGCTTTCTTT
CASSRGRGAGSSEAFF
>TRBJ1-3|TRBV12-5|NA|14|TRBD1
TGTGCTAGTGGTTTGGACGACAGGGCATACACCATATATTTT
CASGLDDRAYTIYF
>TRBJ1-4|TRBV28|NA|15|TRBD1
TGTGCCAGCAGTTCTCACCGAACGGACAGGGAAAAACTGTTTTTT
CASSSHRTDREKLFF
>TRBJ2-1|TRBV6-4|NA|14|TRBD1
TGTGCCAGCAGTGCACAGGGGAAGTGGAATGAGCAGTTCTTC
CASSAQGKWNEQFF
>TRBJ2-2|TRBV4-1|NA|16|NA
TGCGCCAGCAGCCAAGTCGGGCGGGTGAACACCGGGGAGCTGTTTTTT
CASSQVGRVNTGELFF
>TRBJ2-2|TRBV5-6|NA|18|TRBD1
TGTGCCAGCAGCGGGGGGGGACAGGGGGCTTCGAACACCGGGGAGCTGTTTTTT
CASSGGGQGASNTGELFF
>TRBJ2-6|TRBV4-1|NA|16|NA
TGCGCCAGCAGCCAAGAACGAGGTACTGGGGCCAACGTCCTGACTTTC
CASSQERGTGANVLTF
>TRBJ2-5|TRBV9|NA|13|NA
TGTGCCAGCAGCGTGGGGAACTCAGAGACCCAGTACTTC
CASSVGNSETQYF
>TRBJ1-3|TRBV4-2|NA|15|NA
TGTGCCAGCAGCCAAGGAGAGGGAAGAGGAAACACCATATATTTT
CASSQGEGRGNTIYF
>TRBJ2-5|TRBV2|NA|12|NA
TGTGCCAGCAGTGTTCCCCCGGGGGACCAGTACTTC
CASSVPPGDQYF
>TRBJ2-5|TRBV5-8|NA|17|TRBD2
TGTGCCAGCAGCTACGCCCCTATCGGGGGGGTGCCGGAGACCCAGTACTTC
CASSYAPIGGVPETQYF
>TRBJ2-2|TRBV21-1|NA|17|NA
TGTGCCAGCAGGTATTGCCCCTACACAGGCTTGACCGGGGAGCTGTTTTTT
CASRYCPYTGLTGELFF
>TRBJ1-2|TRBV5-1|NA|15|NA
TGCGCCAGCAGCTTGGAACAGGGCCCCATGGATGGCTACACCTTC
CASSLEQGPMDGYTF
>TRBJ1-2|TRBV5-4|NA|15|TRBD1
TGTGCCAGCAGCTTGGTTATGGACAGGGGGGTTGGCTACACCTTC
CASSLVMDRGVGYTF
>TRBJ1-6|TRBV5-4|NA|16|NA
TGTGCCAGCAGCCGTGGGGGAAAGTCGGATAATTCACCCCTCCACTTT
CASSRGGKSDNSPLHF
>TRBJ2-2|TRBV5-1|NA|15|NA
TGCGCCAGCAGCTTAGCAGGGGAGGGAACCGGGGAGCTGTTTTTT
CASSLAGEGTGELFF
>TRBJ1-2|TRBV28|NA|14|NA
TGTGCCAGCAGCCGGGACCGGTCTAACTATGGCTACACCTTC
CASSRDRSNYGYTF
>TRBJ1-6|TRBV6-5|NA|14|NA
TGTGCCAGCAGAACCGGGGCTTTTAATTCACCCCTCCACTTT
CASRTGAFNSPLHF
>TRBJ2-7|TRBV7-6|few|15|NA
TGTGCCAGCAGCTTAGAGAACCTCTTAGGCTACGAGCAGTACTTC
CASSLENLLGYEQYF
>TRBJ2-1|TRBV7-9|NA|17|TRBD1
TGTGCCAGCAGCTCCGGGACAGTTATGCTGTACGCCAATGAGCAGTTCTTC
CASSSGTVMLYANEQFF
>TRBJ2-1|TRBV19|NA|16|TRBD2
TGTGCCAGTAGTATAGATCTAGCGGGGGGCAAGGGTGAGCAGTTCTTC
CASSIDLAGGKGEQFF
>TRBJ2-5|TRBV30|NA|12|NA
TGTGCCTGGAGCCCCGTGCAAGAGACCCAGTACTTC
CAWSPVQETQYF
>TRBJ2-5|TRBV5-1|NA|17|TRBD1
TGCGCCAGCAGCCGGGGAGCAGGGGGAGTTCTTCAAGAGACCCAGTACTTC
CASSRGAGGVLQETQYF
>TRBJ1-2|TRBV23-1|NA|15|NA
TGCGCCAGCAGTCAAGAAAAACAGGGTGCCTATGGCTACACCTTC
CASSQEKQGAYGYTF
>TRBJ1-2|TRBV10-3|few|14|TRBD1
TGTGCCATCAGTGGGCGGACAGGGAATTATGGCTACACCTTC
CAISGRTGNYGYTF
>TRBJ1-5|TRBV6-1|NA|17|NA
TGTGCCAGCAGTGAACGGTGGGGGTCCTACGGCAATCAGCCCCAGCATTTT
CASSERWGSYGNQPQHF
>TRBJ1-1|TRBV28|NA|12|NA
TGTGCCAGCACCACGCTCTACACTGAAGCTTTCTTT
CASTTLYTEAFF
>TRBJ1-1|TRBV28|NA|15|TRBD1
TGTGCCAGCAGTTTCGGTGGGACAGGCTGGACTGAAGCTTTCTTT
CASSFGGTGWTEAFF
>TRBJ2-5|TRBV5-5|NA|15|TRBD2
TGTGCCAGCAGCTTCGGACTAGCCAACCAAGAGACCCAGTACTTC
CASSFGLANQETQYF
>TRBJ1-1|TRBV5-1|NA|14|NA
TGCGCCAGCAGCTCGCAGGGTGTAAACACTGAAGCTTTCTTT
CASSSQGVNTEAFF
>TRBJ1-5|TRBV19|NA|15|NA
TGTGCCAGTAGTCCCGGCAGGGTCCCCAATCAGCCCCAGCATTTT
CASSPGRVPNQPQHF
>TRBJ2-3|TRBV15|NA|13|NA
TGTGCCACCAGGATAGGAGGCGGGGACACGCAGTATTTT
CATRIGGGDTQYF
>TRBJ1-4|TRBV7-8|NA|14|NA
TGTGCCAGCAGCTTGAGGATAGATAATGAAAAACTGTTTTTT
CASSLRIDNEKLFF
>TRBJ1-4|TRBV5-1|NA|16|NA
TGCGCCAGCAGCTCATCCGTTGGGCCCTCAGACGAAAAACTGTTTTTT
CASSSSVGPSDEKLFF
>TRBJ2-2|TRBV5-1|NA|15|NA
TGCGCCAGCAGCAGCGTCAGGGGGAACACCGGGGAGCTGTTTTTT
CASSSVRGNTGELFF
>TRBJ2-1|TRBV5-1|NA|15|TRBD1
TGCGCCAGCGGAAAACAGGGGGATAGTTTTAATGAGCAGTTCTTC
CASGKQGDSFNEQFF
>TRBJ1-2|TRBV7-9|NA|14|NA
TGTGCCAGCAGCTTATCCCAGGGGAACTATGGCTACACCTTC
CASSLSQGNYGYTF
>TRBJ2-5|TRBV6-1|NA|15|TRBD2
TGTGCCAGCAGTGAATCAACGGGAGGAGGAGAGACCCAGTACTTC
CASSESTGGGETQYF